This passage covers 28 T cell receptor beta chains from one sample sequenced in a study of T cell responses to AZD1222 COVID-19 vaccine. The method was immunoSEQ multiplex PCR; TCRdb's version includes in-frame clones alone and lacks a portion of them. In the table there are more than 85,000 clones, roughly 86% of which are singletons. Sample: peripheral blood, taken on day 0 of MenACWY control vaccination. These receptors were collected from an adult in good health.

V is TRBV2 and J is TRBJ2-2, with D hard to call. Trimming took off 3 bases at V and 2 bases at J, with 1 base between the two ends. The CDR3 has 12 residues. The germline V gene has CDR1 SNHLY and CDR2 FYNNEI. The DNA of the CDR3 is TGTGCCAGCAGTGACAACACCGGGGAGCTGTTTTTT. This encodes CASSDNTGELFF.

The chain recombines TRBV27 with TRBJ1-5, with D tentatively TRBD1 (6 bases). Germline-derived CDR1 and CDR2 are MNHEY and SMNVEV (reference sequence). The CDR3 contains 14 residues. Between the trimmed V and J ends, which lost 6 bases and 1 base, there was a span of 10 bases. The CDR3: CASSRRGSNQPQHF. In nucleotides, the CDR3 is TGTGCCAGCAGCCGGAGGGGGAGCAATCAGCCCCAGCATTTT.

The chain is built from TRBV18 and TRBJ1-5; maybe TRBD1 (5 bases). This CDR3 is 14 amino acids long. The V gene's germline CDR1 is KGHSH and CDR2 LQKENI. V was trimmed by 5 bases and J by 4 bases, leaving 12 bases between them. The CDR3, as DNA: TGTGCCAGCTCAGCCCGGGACCTTAATCAGCCCCAGCATTTT. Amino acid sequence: CASSARDLNQPQHF. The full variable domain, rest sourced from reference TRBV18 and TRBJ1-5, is NAGVMQNPRHLVRRRGQEARLRCSPMKGHSHVYWYRQLPEEGLKFMVYLQKENIIDESGMPKERFSAEFPKEGPSILRIQQVVRGDSAAYFCASSARDLNQPQHFGDGTRLSIL.

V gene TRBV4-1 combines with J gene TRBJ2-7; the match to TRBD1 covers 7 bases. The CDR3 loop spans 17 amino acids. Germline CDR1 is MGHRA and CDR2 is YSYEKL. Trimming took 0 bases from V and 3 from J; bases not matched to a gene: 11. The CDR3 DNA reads TGCGCCAGCAGCCAAGATATCAGACAGGGTGAATACTACGAGCAGTACTTC. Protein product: CASSQDIRQGEYYEQYF.

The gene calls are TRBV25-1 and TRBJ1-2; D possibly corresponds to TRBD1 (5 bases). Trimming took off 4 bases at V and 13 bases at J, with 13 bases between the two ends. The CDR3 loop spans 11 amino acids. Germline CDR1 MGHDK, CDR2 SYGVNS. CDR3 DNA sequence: TGTGCCAGCAGTGGGGGGGGTCACCGCACCTTC. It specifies CASSGGGHRTF.

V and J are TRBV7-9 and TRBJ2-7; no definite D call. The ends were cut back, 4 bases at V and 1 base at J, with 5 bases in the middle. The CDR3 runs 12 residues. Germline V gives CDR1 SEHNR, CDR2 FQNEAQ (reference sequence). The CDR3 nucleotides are TGTGCCAGCAGCTCGGTATCCTACGAGCAGTACTTC. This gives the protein CASSSVSYEQYF.

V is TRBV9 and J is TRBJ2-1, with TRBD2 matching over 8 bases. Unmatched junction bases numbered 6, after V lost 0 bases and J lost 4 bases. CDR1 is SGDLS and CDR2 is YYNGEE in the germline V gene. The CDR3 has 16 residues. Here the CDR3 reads CASSVVISGAYNEQFF. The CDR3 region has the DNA TGTGCCAGCAGCGTAGTGATTAGCGGGGCATACAATGAGCAGTTCTTC.

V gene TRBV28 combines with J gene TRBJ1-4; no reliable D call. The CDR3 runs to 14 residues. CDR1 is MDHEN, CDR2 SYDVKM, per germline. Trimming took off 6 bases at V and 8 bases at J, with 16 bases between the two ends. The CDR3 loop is CASSLVRSGEKLFF. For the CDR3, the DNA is TGTGCCAGCAGCCTTGTCCGGAGCGGGGAAAAACTGTTTTTT.

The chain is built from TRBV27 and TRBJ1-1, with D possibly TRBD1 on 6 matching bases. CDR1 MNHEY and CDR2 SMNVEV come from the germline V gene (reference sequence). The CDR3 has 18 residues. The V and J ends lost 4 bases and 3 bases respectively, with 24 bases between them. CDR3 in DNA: TGTGCCAGCAGTTCCGGGGGCCTCGCGAATCCCTGGGACACTGAAGCTTTCTTT. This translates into CASSSGGLANPWDTEAFF.

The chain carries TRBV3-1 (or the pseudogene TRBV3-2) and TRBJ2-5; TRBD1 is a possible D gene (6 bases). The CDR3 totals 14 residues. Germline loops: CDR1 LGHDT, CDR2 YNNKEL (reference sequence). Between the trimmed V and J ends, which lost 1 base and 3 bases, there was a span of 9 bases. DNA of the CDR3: TGTGCCAGCAGCCAAGGACAGGTGAAAGAGACCCAGTACTTC. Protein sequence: CASSQGQVKETQYF.

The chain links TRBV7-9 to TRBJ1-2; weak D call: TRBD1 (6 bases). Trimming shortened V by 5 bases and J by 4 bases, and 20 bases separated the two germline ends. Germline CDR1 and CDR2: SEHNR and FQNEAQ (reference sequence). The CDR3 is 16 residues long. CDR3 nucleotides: TGTGCCAGCAGCCAGACAGCGAGGGGGACGGTCTATGGCTACACCTTC. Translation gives CASSQTARGTVYGYTF.

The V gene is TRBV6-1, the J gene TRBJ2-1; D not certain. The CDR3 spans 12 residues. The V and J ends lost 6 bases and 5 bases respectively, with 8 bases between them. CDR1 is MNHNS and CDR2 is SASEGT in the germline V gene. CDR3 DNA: TGTGCCAGCAGAAATGCCGACAATGAGCAGTTCTTC. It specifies CASRNADNEQFF.

The CDR3 nucleotides are TGTGCCAGCAGTGAAGCTGCTACTGGGACCCAGTACTTC. It yields the protein CASSEAATGTQYF. The chain couples TRBV6-1 to TRBJ2-5, with D uncertain. Trimming pared 0 bases from V and 7 bases from J, leaving 9 bases between. This CDR3 has 13 amino acids. Germline V CDR1 and CDR2: MNHNS, SASEGT.

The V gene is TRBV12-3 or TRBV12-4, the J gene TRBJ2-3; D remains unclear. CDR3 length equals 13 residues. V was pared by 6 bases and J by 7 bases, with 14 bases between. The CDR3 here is CASSRRPTYTQYF. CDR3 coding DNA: TGTGCCAGCAGCCGGAGACCCACCTATACGCAGTATTTT.

The CDR3 protein is CASSFQGNTEAFF. The CDR3 bases are TGTGCCAGCAGCTTCCAGGGAAACACTGAAGCTTTCTTT. The V and J genes are TRBV7-2 and TRBJ1-1; the D gene is possibly TRBD1 (5 bases). Germline V lookup: CDR1 SGHTA, CDR2 FQGNSA. Deletions cut 3 bases from V and 2 bases from J, with 7 bases between. CDR3 length: 13 amino acids.

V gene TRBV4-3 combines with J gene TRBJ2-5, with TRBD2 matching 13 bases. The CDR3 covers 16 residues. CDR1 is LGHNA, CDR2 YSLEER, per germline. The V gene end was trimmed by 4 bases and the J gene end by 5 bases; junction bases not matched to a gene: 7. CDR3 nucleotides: TGCGCCAGCAGCCTACTAGCGGGGGGGCCTTTGGAGACCCAGTACTTC. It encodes CASSLLAGGPLETQYF.

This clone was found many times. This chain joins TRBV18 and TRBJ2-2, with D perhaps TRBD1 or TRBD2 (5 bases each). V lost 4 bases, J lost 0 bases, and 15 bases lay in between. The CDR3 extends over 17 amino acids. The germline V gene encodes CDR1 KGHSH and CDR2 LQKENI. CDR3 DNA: TGTGCCAGCTCACTAAATGATGTGGGACCGAACACCGGGGAGCTGTTTTTT. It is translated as CASSLNDVGPNTGELFF. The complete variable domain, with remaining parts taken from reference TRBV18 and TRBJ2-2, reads NAGVMQNPRHLVRRRGQEARLRCSPMKGHSHVYWYRQLPEEGLKFMVYLQKENIIDESGMPKERFSAEFPKEGPSILRIQQVVRGDSAAYFCASSLNDVGPNTGELFFGEGSRLTVL.

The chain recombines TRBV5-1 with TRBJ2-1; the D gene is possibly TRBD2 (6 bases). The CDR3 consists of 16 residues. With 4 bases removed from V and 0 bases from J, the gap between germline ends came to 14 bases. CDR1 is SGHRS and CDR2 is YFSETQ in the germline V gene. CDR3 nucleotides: TGCGCCAGCAGCGGACTACCGACGAGCTCCTACAATGAGCAGTTCTTC. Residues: CASSGLPTSSYNEQFF.

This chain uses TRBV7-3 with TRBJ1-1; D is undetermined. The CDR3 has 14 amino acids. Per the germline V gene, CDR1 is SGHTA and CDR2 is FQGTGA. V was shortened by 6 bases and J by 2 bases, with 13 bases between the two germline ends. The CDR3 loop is CASSPEGANTEAFF. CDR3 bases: TGTGCCAGCAGTCCGGAGGGAGCCAACACTGAAGCTTTCTTT.

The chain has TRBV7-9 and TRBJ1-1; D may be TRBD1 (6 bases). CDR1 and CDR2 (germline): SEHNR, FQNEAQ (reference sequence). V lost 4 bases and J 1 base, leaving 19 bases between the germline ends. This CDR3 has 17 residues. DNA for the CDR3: TGTGCCAGCAGCTACGGAACCCCGGGACACAGGAACACTGAAGCTTTCTTT. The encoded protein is CASSYGTPGHRNTEAFF.

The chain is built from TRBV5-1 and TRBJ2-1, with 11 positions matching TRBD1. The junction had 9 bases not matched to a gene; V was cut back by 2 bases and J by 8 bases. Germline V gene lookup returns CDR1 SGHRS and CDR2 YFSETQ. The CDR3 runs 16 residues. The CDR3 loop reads CASSLPPGQGVYEQFF. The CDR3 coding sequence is TGCGCCAGCAGCTTACCTCCGGGACAGGGGGTGTATGAGCAGTTCTTC.

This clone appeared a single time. CDR3 in DNA: TGTGCCAGCAGCTTAGCCCCGACTAGCGGGGGGGCCGAAGATACGCAGTATTTT. It is translated as CASSLAPTSGGAEDTQYF. The chain couples TRBV7-2 to TRBJ2-3; TRBD2 aligns across 14 bases. This CDR3 has 18 amino acids. V was pared by 0 bases and J by 5 bases, with 7 bases of the junction left unmatched. Germline CDR1 and CDR2: SGHTA and FQGNSA.

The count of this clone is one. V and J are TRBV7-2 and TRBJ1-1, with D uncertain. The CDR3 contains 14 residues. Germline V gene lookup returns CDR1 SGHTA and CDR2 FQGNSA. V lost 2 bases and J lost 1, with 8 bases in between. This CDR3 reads CASSLMEWNTEAFF. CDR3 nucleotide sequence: TGTGCCAGCAGCTTAATGGAGTGGAACACTGAAGCTTTCTTT.

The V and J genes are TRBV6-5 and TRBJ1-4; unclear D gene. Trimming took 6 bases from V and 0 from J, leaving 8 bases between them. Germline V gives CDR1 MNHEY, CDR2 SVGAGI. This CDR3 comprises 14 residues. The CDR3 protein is CASRGLSTNEKLFF. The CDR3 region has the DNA TGTGCCAGCAGAGGGCTGTCAACTAATGAAAAACTGTTTTTT.

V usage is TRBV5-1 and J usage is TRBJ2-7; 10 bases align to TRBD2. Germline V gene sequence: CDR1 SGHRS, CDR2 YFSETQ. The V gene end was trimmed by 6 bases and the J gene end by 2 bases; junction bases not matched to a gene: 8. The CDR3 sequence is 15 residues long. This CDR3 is CASTPSGSGPYEQYF. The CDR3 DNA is TGCGCCAGCACTCCTAGCGGGAGTGGGCCCTACGAGCAGTACTTC.

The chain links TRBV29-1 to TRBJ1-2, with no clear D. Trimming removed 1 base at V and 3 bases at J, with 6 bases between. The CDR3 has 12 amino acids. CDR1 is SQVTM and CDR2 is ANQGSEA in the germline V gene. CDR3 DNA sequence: TGCAGCGTTGAAGCCCTGTACTATGGCTACACCTTC. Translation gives CSVEALYYGYTF.

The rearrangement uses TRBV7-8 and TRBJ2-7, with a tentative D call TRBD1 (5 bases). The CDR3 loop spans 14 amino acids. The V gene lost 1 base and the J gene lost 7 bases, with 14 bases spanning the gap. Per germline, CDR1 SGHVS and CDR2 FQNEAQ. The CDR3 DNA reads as TGTGCCAGCAGCTTAGACGCCAGGGCCGGGGAGCAGTACTTC. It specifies CASSLDARAGEQYF.

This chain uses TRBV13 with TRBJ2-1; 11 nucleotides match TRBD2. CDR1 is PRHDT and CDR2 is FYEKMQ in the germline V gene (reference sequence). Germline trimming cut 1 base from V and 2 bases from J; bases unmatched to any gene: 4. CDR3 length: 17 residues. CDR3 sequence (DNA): TGTGCCAGCAGCTTAGAGAGTAGCGGGAGGGCCTACAATGAGCAGTTCTTC. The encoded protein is CASSLESSGRAYNEQFF. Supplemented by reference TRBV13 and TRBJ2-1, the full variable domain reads AAGVIQSPRHLIKEKRETATLKCYPIPRHDTVYWYQQGPGQDPQFLISFYEKMQSDKGSIPDRFSAQQFSDYHSELNMSSLELGDSALYFCASSLESSGRAYNEQFFGPGTRLTVL.